These T cell receptor beta chains were read from a single sample in a study of tumor-infiltrating lymphocytes in primary liver carcinoma. TCRdb itself ran the multiplex PCR reads through MiXCR, one entry per CDR3 protein. The sample shows 90,000 to 150,000 distinct CDR3 sequences, around 70% of them seen only once. The sample was tumor-adjacent normal liver tissue. The origin of the receptors is an older woman with primary liver carcinoma and hepatitis B virus infection. Each CDR3 is given with its conserved first and last residue. The order of the fields is D gene, clone size, V gene, J gene, CDR3 protein, CDR3 DNA. D genes are given only for firm matches. Rows may omit the clone size; those that give it use once, few, many or a size class.

-,many,TRBV14,TRBJ2-4,CASSHGTRSPRKYF,TGTGCCAGCAGCCACGGGACCCGTTCGCCCCGGAAGTACTTC
TRBD2,-,TRBV5-4,TRBJ2-3,CASSQGLAVVGVLDTQYF,TGTGCCAGCAGCCAGGGACTAGCGGTCGTGGGGGTTCTAGATACGCAGTACTTT
-,-,TRBV14,TRBJ2-2,CASSPESGFIRELFF,TGTGCCAGCAGTCCCGAGTCCGGCTTTATCAGGGAGCTGTTTTTT
-,-,TRBV6-5,TRBJ2-1,CASSYESKLSYNEQFF,TGTGCCAGCAGTTACGAGAGCAAGCTCTCCTACAATGAGCAGTTCTTC
-,many,TRBV12-3/TRBV12-4,TRBJ2-7,CASTRGTGLYEQYF,TGTGCCAGCACCCGGGGGACGGGCCTGTACGAGCAGTACTTC
TRBD2,-,TRBV7-8,TRBJ2-3,CASNQREDMQYF,TGTGCCAGCAACCAGCGGGAGGATATGCAGTATTTT
-,-,TRBV12-3/TRBV12-4,TRBJ2-6,CASSLASGIFSGANVPTF,TGTGCCAGCAGTCTCGCTAGTGGGATCTTCTCTGGGGCCAACGTCCCGACTTTC
-,once,TRBV10-2,TRBJ2-1,CASSDGGFVRHEQLF,TGCGCCAGCAGTGATGGGGGGTTCGTCAGGCATGAGCAGCTTTTC
-,many,TRBV6-1,TRBJ2-1,CASGSREYYNEQFF,TGTGCCAGCGGAAGCAGGGAGTACTACAATGAGCAGTTCTTC
TRBD2,many,TRBV5-8,TRBJ2-1,CASSHGLAGTLRVNEQFF,TGTGCCAGCAGCCACGGGCTAGCGGGAACCTTAAGGGTCAATGAGCAGTTCTTC
TRBD1,few,TRBV11-1,TRBJ2-3,CAGRTDRGPRYTQYF,TGTGCCGGCAGGACCGACAGGGGGCCACGGTATACGCAGTATTTT
-,-,TRBV4-1,TRBJ2-2,CASSRGWVRGNTGELFF,TGCGCCAGCAGCCGAGGCTGGGTGAGGGGAAACACTGGGGAGCTGTTTTTT
TRBD2,-,TRBV11-2,TRBJ2-7,CTSSLVAGNTYEQYF,TGTACCAGTAGCTTAGTAGCGGGGAACACTTACGAGCAATACTTC
TRBD1,many,TRBV6-5,TRBJ2-7,CASSRDRSSYEQYF,TGTGCCAGCAGTCGGGACAGGAGCTCCTACGAGCAGTACTTC
-,once,TRBV29-1,TRBJ1-4,CSIGETVNEKLFF,TGTAGCATTGGGGAAACGGTTAATGAAAAACTGTTTTTT
-,-,TRBV20-1,TRBJ1-6,CSARDPQQGSSYNSPLHF,TGCAGTGCTAGAGATCCCCAACAGGGCAGCTCCTATAATTCACCCCTCCACTTT
-,-,TRBV6-2/TRBV6-3,TRBJ2-5,CASSYATPREAQYF,TGTGCCAGTAGTTACGCCACACCCCGAGAGGCCCAGTACTTC
TRBD2,once,TRBV11-2,TRBJ2-7,CVGSLTSGSEQYF,TGTGTCGGCAGCTTAACTAGCGGGAGCGAACAGTACTTC
TRBD1,many,TRBV10-3,TRBJ2-7,CATQTGGEGEQYF,TGTGCCACCCAGACAGGGGGTGAAGGCGAGCAGTACTTC
TRBD1,-,TRBV11-2,TRBJ1-4,CASSSEGGGNEKLFF,TGCGCCAGCAGCTCAGAAGGGGGCGGAAATGAAAAACTGTTTTTT
TRBD2,-,TRBV12-5,TRBJ2-1,CTSGLGTRGSSANEQFF,TGTACTAGTGGTTTGGGAACCCGCGGGAGTTCAGCCAATGAGCAGTTCTTC
-,few,TRBV11-2,TRBJ2-7,CASSLDFGTPSPYEQYF,TGTGCCAGCAGCTTAGACTTCGGGACACCCAGCCCCTACGAGCAGTACTTC
-,once,TRBV5-6,TRBJ1-3,CASSGPGNTKYF,TGTGCCAGCAGCGGCCCTGGAAACACCAAATATTTT
-,-,TRBV4-1,TRBJ1-3,CASSQVEGSSGNTIYF,TGCGCCAGCAGTCAAGTCGAGGGGAGCTCTGGAAACACCATATATTTT
-,-,TRBV7-9,TRBJ2-7,CASSTSGDRHYEQYF,TGTGCCAGCAGCACTAGTGGTGACAGGCACTACGAGCAGTACTTC
-,-,TRBV6-1,TRBJ2-3,CASSGGDTKYF,TGTGCCAGCAGTGGTGGAGATACAAAGTATTTT
-,few,TRBV29-1,TRBJ1-2,CSVEVQGDYTF,TGTAGCGTTGAAGTCCAGGGTGACTACACCTTC
TRBD2,many,TRBV13,TRBJ2-1,CASSPSGANFDNEQFF,TGTGCCAGCAGCCCTAGCGGAGCTAACTTCGACAATGAGCAGTTCTTC
TRBD2,many,TRBV5-1,TRBJ2-6,CASSLGGSGANVLTF,TGCGCCAGCAGCTTGGGCGGGAGTGGGGCCAACGTCCTGACTTTC
TRBD1,many,TRBV6-1,TRBJ2-7,CASSEGRQGDEQYF,TGTGCCAGCAGTGAAGGTAGACAGGGCGACGAGCAGTACTTC
-,-,TRBV5-5,TRBJ2-3,CGSSRRASTDTQYF,TGTGGAAGCAGCCGCCGGGCAAGCACAGATACGCAGTATTTT
-,medium-sized,TRBV11-2,TRBJ2-1,CASSLEASLYNEQFF,TGTGCCAGCAGCTTAGAGGCTAGCCTCTACAATGAGCAGTTCTTC
TRBD2,many,TRBV12-3/TRBV12-4,TRBJ2-1,CASSPRGSGIYNEQFF,TGTGCCAGCAGTCCTCGAGGTAGCGGGATCTACAATGAGCAGTTCTTC
TRBD2,-,TRBV6-5,TRBJ2-7,CASSYPTGPGLARAYEQYF,TGTGCCAGCAGTTACCCTACAGGACCCGGACTAGCGAGAGCCTACGAGCAGTACTTC